This T cell receptor (beta chain) was documented in a study of beta chain features in type 1 diabetes. Points from the study as a whole: Cells with high TCR expression could be over-represented when cDNA is sequenced. Sampled from patients, naive, central memory and Treg TCRB repertoires appeared more similar than those sampled from healthy donors. Shortening of TCRB CDR3s, moderate but significant, appeared in all four CD4+ subsets of Type 1 diabetes patients.

The CDR3 is 16 residues long. Germline V CDR1 and CDR2: SGHTA, FQGNSA. The V and J ends lost 1 base and 5 bases, in that order; junction bases with no gene match: 7. Reverse transcription of all isolated RNA meant that expressed TCRB transcripts were sequenced. Produced via immunoSEQ multiplex PCR; TCRdb's table is partial and in-frame only. The table includes 600,000 to 750,000 clones, roughly 12% detected once. Via CD45RO/CCR7/CD25/CD127/CD95/CD27, cells of the CD4+ naive, central memory, regulatory and stem cell-like memory subsets were sorted. This clone was counted a single time. Its antigen remains unidentified.

Source material: naive CD4+ T cells from blood. This receptor was obtained from a man aged 30-40 years with type 1 diabetes. The V gene is TRBV7-2, the J gene TRBJ2-7, with 11 bases matching TRBD2. The CDR3 reads CASSLGLAGGADEQYF. The CDR3 DNA reads as TGTGCCAGCAGCTTAGGTCTAGCGGGGGGTGCGGACGAGCAGTACTTC. Full variable domain (rest looked up from reference TRBV7-2 and TRBJ2-7): GAGVSQSPSNKVTEKGKDVELRCDPISGHTALYWYRQSLGQGLEFLIYFQGNSAPDKSGLPSDRFSAERTGGSVSTLTIQRTQQEDSAVYLCASSLGLAGGADEQYFGPGTRLTVT.